Sequencing of this TCR beta chain was carried out in a study of OX40 agonist ivuxolimab in advanced cancers. Points from the study as a whole: At 0.1 to 3.0 mg/kg and by week 6, CD4+ and CD8+ T cells in the blood had expanded clonally.

CDR3 length equals 14 residues. Germline-derived CDR1 and CDR2 are LNHDA and SQIVND (reference sequence). V gave up 4 bases and J gave up 4 bases, with 10 bases separating them. Only in-frame clones appear in the TCRdb table, and some are missing; sequencing was by immunoSEQ multiplex PCR. The data show roughly 73,000 clones, roughly 80% seen once. Excluded were patients having autoimmune disease history or systemic immunosuppression. Turning to this clone: Its antigen remains unidentified.

Here the sequenced sample was CD4+ or CD8+ T cells sorted from blood, taken in a trial of the OX40 agonist ivuxolimab. This rearrangement joins TRBV19 to TRBJ1-4; possible D gene TRBD1, 6 bases. This receptor was obtained from an adult with an advanced solid tumor such as melanoma, head and neck, liver or kidney cancer. The DNA for the CDR3 is TGTGCCAGTAGTACGACAGGAGTTAATGAAAAACTGTTTTTT. Its protein is CASSTTGVNEKLFF.